The clone carrying this T cell receptor beta chain was recorded at least ten times. Its antigen is as yet unknown. With V trimmed by 0 bases and J by 4 bases, 7 bases remained unmatched. The CDR3 is 17 residues long. Germline V lookup: CDR1 SGHRS, CDR2 YFSETQ. The source of the sample is a study of human T cells and chemical hapten exposure. Per the original data handling: With a range of roughly 23,224 to 690,600, the median per sample was about 87,000 TCRs. TCRdb used MiXCR to reprocess the RACE reads, holding one entry per CDR3 protein. These V and J calls rely on TCRdb rather than the paper's analysis. The sample comprises approximately 77,000 distinct CDR3 sequences, 7% to 8% of which are singletons, and about 1.6% rests with the top ten. Findings of the study overall: Sensitizing with DPC caused no change in TCRs above 1 in 1000 frequency. Donors, who had alopecia, may show an immune response that differs from healthy people's.

Described time point: patch test 1, 2 weeks after DPC sensitization. The treatment denotes: therapeutic diphenylcyclopropenone sensitization with weekly scalp DPC. Unseparated into fractions, whole blood served as the source from which total RNA was extracted. The sequenced sample was whole blood, obtained in connection with sensitization to the hapten diphenylcyclopropenone (DPC). The chain has TRBV5-1 and TRBJ2-1; 10 nucleotides agree with TRBD2. The source is a woman aged 25 to 45 with alopecia areata. Some clones in this sample may be carry-over from other donors' samples. CDR3 sequence (DNA): TGCGCCAGCAGCTTGGCCTTCACTAGCGGGGCTTACAATGAGCAGTTCTTC. Its translation: CASSLAFTSGAYNEQFF.